The 6 T cell receptor beta chains reported below all come from one sample, sequenced in a study of blood T cell repertoires in COVID-19. Sequencing was performed with immunoSEQ multiplex PCR; in TCRdb, only in-frame clones are kept and a portion is missing. This table has tens of thousands of clones, approximately 90% appearing once. The sequencing sample was made of peripheral blood. These receptors were collected from a human donor in a cohort sampled during active COVID-19.

J is TRBJ2-5 and V is TRBV5-1, with D maybe TRBD2 (5 bases). The ends were cut back, 0 bases at V and 1 base at J, with 13 bases in the middle. The CDR3 is 16 residues long. The germline gives CDR1 SGHRS, CDR2 YFSETQ. Here the CDR3 reads CASSLGLGVGQETQYF. The CDR3, as DNA: TGCGCCAGCAGCTTGGGGTTGGGAGTAGGCCAAGAGACCCAGTACTTC.

The V call is TRBV7-2, the J call TRBJ1-5, with a tentative D call TRBD1 (5 bases). V dropped 5 bases and J dropped 2 bases, with 13 bases sitting between them. The CDR3 has 15 residues. The germline gives CDR1 SGHTA, CDR2 FQGNSA. The CDR3: CASSPRGFGNQPQHF. CDR3 in DNA: TGTGCCAGCAGCCCACGGGGGTTCGGCAATCAGCCCCAGCATTTT. The variable domain in full, with the rest retrieved from reference TRBV7-2 and TRBJ1-5, is GAGVSQSPSNKVTEKGKDVELRCDPISGHTALYWYRQSLGQGLEFLIYFQGNSAPDKSGLPSDRFSAERTGGSVSTLTIQRTQQEDSAVYLCASSPRGFGNQPQHFGDGTRLSIL.

The chain is built from TRBV28 and TRBJ1-5, with D possibly being TRBD1 (5 bases). V was trimmed by 6 bases and J by 0 bases, leaving 9 bases between them. The CDR3 covers 14 residues. Germline CDR1 is MDHEN and CDR2 is SYDVKM. As DNA, the CDR3 is TGTGCCAGCAGCAGAACAGGTAGCAATCAGCCCCAGCATTTT. Its translation is CASSRTGSNQPQHF.

The chain joins TRBV4-2 to TRBJ2-7, with D maybe TRBD2 (6 bases). The CDR3 sequence is 16 residues long. Germline CDR1 and CDR2: LGHNA and YNFKEQ. Trimming shortened V by 0 bases and J by 2 bases, and 14 bases separated the two germline ends. CDR3 nucleotides: TGTGCCAGCAGCCAAGATTGGACTACCCAAACCTACGAGCAGTACTTC. Its translation: CASSQDWTTQTYEQYF.

The chain uses TRBV4-1 and TRBJ2-7, with 9 bases identical to TRBD1. The ends lost 1 base at V and 10 bases at J; junction bases unmatched: 11. The V gene's germline CDR1 is MGHRA and CDR2 YSYEKL. The CDR3 consists of 15 residues. The DNA for the CDR3 is TGCGCCAGCAGCCAAGGGGTCAGGGACAGGGAGTATCAGTACTTC. Amino acid sequence: CASSQGVRDREYQYF.

The J gene is TRBJ1-1, the V gene TRBV2; 7 bases agree with TRBD1. CDR3 size: 13 residues. Trimming cost V 8 bases and J 4 bases; bases outside gene matches: 7. Germline CDR1 and CDR2: SNHLY and FYNNEI. The CDR3 protein is CASRGTAITEAFF. Written as DNA, the CDR3 is TGTGCCAGCCGAGGGACAGCCATCACTGAAGCTTTCTTT.